Following are 18 T cell receptor beta chains from one sample sequenced in a study of T-cell reconstitution after alpha-beta-depleted transplantation in children. Construction of the TCRbeta library involved unique molecular identifiers. MiXCR, applied by TCRdb to the PCR reads, yields one record per CDR3 protein. Of 640,000 or so distinct CDR3 sequences listed, about 15% were seen once; the top ten hold 1.1%. The specimen comprised PBMCs from the stem cell graft donor, sampled from the stem cell graft. These receptors were obtained from a human donor who donated a stem cell graft to a child with acute myeloid leukemia.

V gene TRBV28 combines with J gene TRBJ2-7; D gene ambiguous. Germline V gives CDR1 MDHEN, CDR2 SYDVKM. V was shortened by 5 bases and J by 1 base, with 3 bases between the two germline ends. CDR3 length equals 11 residues. As DNA, the CDR3 is TGTGCCAGCAGTACTTCCTACGAGCAGTACGTC. Translated, it gives CASSTSYEQYV.

This clonotype showed up many times. The V gene is TRBV20-1, the J gene TRBJ2-3; D is undetermined. Trimming took off 0 bases at V and 2 bases at J, with 18 bases between the two ends. This CDR3 is 17 amino acids long. Looked up from germline, CDR1 is DFQATT and CDR2 is SNEGSKA (reference sequence). The CDR3 reads CSARDRTSLSPTDTQYF. DNA of the CDR3: TGCAGTGCTAGAGATCGAACGTCACTAAGCCCCACAGATACGCAGTATTTT.

There are many counts of this clonotype. CDR3 sequence reads: CSARTTDNEKLFF. In DNA, the CDR3 is TGCAGTGCTAGAACCACAGATAATGAAAAACTGTTTTTT. This rearrangement joins TRBV20-1 to TRBJ1-4, with D uncertain. V was clipped by 2 bases and J by 4 bases, with 8 bases between them. This CDR3 is built from 13 residues. The germline V gene has CDR1 DFQATT and CDR2 SNEGSKA (reference sequence).

This clonotype was detected ten times or more. The V call is TRBV20-1, the J call TRBJ1-2; no firm D call. The V gene's germline CDR1 is DFQATT and CDR2 SNEGSKA (reference sequence). The CDR3 loop spans 12 amino acids. Between the trimmed V and J ends, which lost 0 bases and 6 bases, there was a span of 8 bases. The CDR3 is CSARDLSDGYTF. The CDR3 DNA reads TGCAGTGCTAGAGATCTCTCTGATGGCTACACCTTC.

Many counts were recorded for this clonotype. The chain is built from TRBV20-1 and TRBJ1-1; D remains ambiguous. The V end was cut by 6 bases, the J end by 1 base, with 9 bases between. The germline V gene encodes CDR1 DFQATT and CDR2 SNEGSKA (reference sequence). The CDR3 consists of 12 residues. CDR3: CSAISGNTEAFF. For the CDR3, the DNA is TGCAGTGCGATATCAGGGAACACTGAAGCTTTCTTT.

This clonotype has ten or more counts. This sequence joins TRBV29-1 and TRBJ1-2; 9 nucleotides agree with TRBD1. CDR1 is SQVTM and CDR2 is ANQGSEA in the germline V gene. With V trimmed by 4 bases and J by 5 bases, 5 bases remained unmatched. This CDR3 has 13 amino acids. The CDR3, as DNA: TGCAGCGTTGGAACGGGACAGGGATATGGCTACACCTTC. Translation gives CSVGTGQGYGYTF.

The chain joins TRBV6-1 to TRBJ1-5; D is perhaps TRBD1 (5 bases). CDR3 length equals 14 residues. Germline CDR1 MNHNS, CDR2 SASEGT. Trimming left V 5 bases short and J 6 bases short, with 14 bases between. The CDR3 loop is CASSRPGGGQPQHF. DNA of the CDR3: TGTGCCAGCAGTCGACCGGGGGGTGGTCAGCCCCAGCATTTT.

CDR3 loop: CASRPMGELMDEQFF. The CDR3 nucleotides read TGTGCCAGCAGACCTATGGGGGAGCTTATGGATGAGCAGTTCTTC. The gene calls are TRBV12-3 or TRBV12-4 and TRBJ2-1, with D perhaps given as TRBD1 or TRBD2 (5 bases each). The CDR3 covers 15 residues. V was clipped by 6 bases and J by 8 bases, with 20 bases between them.

This clonotype was seen at least ten times. The gene calls are TRBV12-3 or TRBV12-4 and TRBJ2-7, with 8 nucleotides matching TRBD2. This CDR3 contains 15 residues. J lost 2 bases, V lost 6 bases, and 9 bases had no gene match. The CDR3 DNA reads as TGTGCCAGCAGGGGAGCGGGGGCCCGAACCTACGAGCAGTACTTC. It translates to CASRGAGARTYEQYF.

This clonotype was counted ten times or more. The chain has TRBV7-2 and TRBJ1-2; the match to TRBD1 covers 10 bases. The CDR3 contains 15 residues. V lost 5 bases, J lost 3 bases, and 6 bases stayed unmatched. CDR1 SGHTA and CDR2 FQGNSA come from the germline V gene. The CDR3 reads CASSPRQGADYGYTF. DNA of the CDR3: TGTGCCAGCAGCCCAAGACAGGGGGCGGACTATGGCTACACCTTC. Using reference TRBV7-2 and TRBJ1-2 for the parts outside the CDR3, the full variable domain is GAGVSQSPSNKVTEKGKDVELRCDPISGHTALYWYRQSLGQGLEFLIYFQGNSAPDKSGLPSDRFSAERTGGSVSTLTIQRTQQEDSAVYLCASSPRQGADYGYTFGSGTRLTVV.

This sequence joins TRBV5-1 and TRBJ2-2; 7 nucleotides match TRBD1. From germline, CDR1 is SGHRS and CDR2 YFSETQ. V trimming: 6 bases; J trimming: 4 bases; junction bases outside the gene matches: 9. The CDR3 contains 15 residues. CDR3 sequence: CASTIDRAGTGELFF. CDR3 sequence (DNA): TGCGCCAGCACCATCGACAGGGCGGGCACCGGGGAGCTGTTTTTT.

This clonotype was detected ten times or more. The chain is built from TRBV20-1 and TRBJ1-5; tentatively, D is TRBD1 (5 bases). This CDR3 region has 14 residues. Per the germline V gene, CDR1 is DFQATT and CDR2 is SNEGSKA (reference sequence). The V end was cut by 1 base, the J end by 6 bases, with 13 bases between. The CDR3: CSARASRVGQPQHF. CDR3 nucleotide sequence: TGCAGTGCTAGAGCTAGCAGGGTGGGTCAGCCCCAGCATTTT.

This clonotype was observed at least ten times. The chain recombines TRBV12-3 or TRBV12-4 with TRBJ2-5; D possibly uses TRBD1 or TRBD2 (5 bases each). The CDR3 totals 16 residues. The V gene lost 0 bases and the J gene lost 0 bases, with 11 bases spanning the gap. The CDR3 nucleotides read TGTGCCAGCAGTTTAGCGGGGACGGACTACCAAGAGACCCAGTACTTC. Its translation: CASSLAGTDYQETQYF.

This clonotype was counted many times. V and J are TRBV20-1 and TRBJ2-1, with no clear D. This CDR3 has 14 amino acids. Germline V gene sequence: CDR1 DFQATT, CDR2 SNEGSKA (reference sequence). Trimming took 4 bases from V and 5 from J, leaving 15 bases between them. The CDR3 reads CSATSQPGHNEQFF. In nucleotides, the CDR3 is TGCAGTGCTACATCACAGCCGGGTCACAATGAGCAGTTCTTC.

This clonotype showed up many times. The chain couples TRBV4-3 to TRBJ2-1, with 9 nucleotides matching TRBD1. CDR1 is LGHNA, CDR2 YSLEER, per germline. There are 15 residues in the CDR3. The trim removed 7 bases at V and 6 bases at J, leaving 10 bases unmatched. The CDR3 DNA sequence: TGCGCCAGCACCCCCTCCGGGACAGGGACCAATGAGCAGTTCTTC. This codes for CASTPSGTGTNEQFF.

V and J are TRBV20-1 and TRBJ1-4; TRBD1 is a possible D gene (6 bases). Germline-derived CDR1 and CDR2 are DFQATT and SNEGSKA (reference sequence). V shed 5 bases and J shed 6 bases, with 22 bases lying between them. CDR3 length: 16 residues. The CDR3 loop reads CSALPQGIGRHEKLFF. In DNA, the CDR3 is TGCAGTGCTCTCCCCCAGGGGATAGGGCGGCATGAAAAACTGTTTTTT.

J is TRBJ2-3 and V is TRBV5-1, with D perhaps TRBD1 (7 bases). This CDR3 is built from 15 residues. Germline CDR1 SGHRS, CDR2 YFSETQ. The ends were cut back, 0 bases at V and 10 bases at J, with 18 bases in the middle. CDR3 nucleotides: TGCGCCAGCAGCTTGGAGACAGGGAGGCCTCTATCGCAGTATTTT. It specifies CASSLETGRPLSQYF.

This clonotype was found many times. The J gene is TRBJ1-2, the V gene TRBV10-3, with TRBD1 identical over 7 bases. This CDR3 has 15 amino acids. The germline gives CDR1 ENHRY, CDR2 SYGVKD. V was clipped by 4 bases and J by 8 bases; unmatched bases: 13. The CDR3: CAISAPTGTKVGYTF. The CDR3 DNA reads TGTGCCATCAGTGCCCCGACAGGGACGAAGGTGGGCTACACCTTC.